The present T cell receptor beta chain was sequenced within a study of human T cells and chemical hapten exposure. Study results and caveats: More PT1 expanded TCRs went with higher patch test scores. There was alopecia in the donors, so their immune response may differ from that of healthy people.

Authors' processing steps: The median was roughly 100,000 TCRs per sample, ranging 23,224 to 690,600. Using its own MiXCR run on the RACE reads, TCRdb lists one record per CDR3 protein. The V and J calls and clone size are TCRdb's, not the authors'. The profile shows around 110,000 distinct CDR3 sequences, around 11% of them singletons. The CDR3 is 15 amino acids. Germline assignment: CDR1 SGHNT and CDR2 YENEEA. Trimming left V 1 base short and J 3 bases short, with 12 bases between. The time point here: patch test 3, about 24 weeks after DPC sensitization. Treatment specified: therapeutic diphenylcyclopropenone sensitization with weekly scalp DPC. On this clonotype: The antigen is not known.

V and J are TRBV11-3 and TRBJ1-1; D remains unclear. The sequenced sample was whole blood, obtained in connection with sensitization to the hapten diphenylcyclopropenone (DPC). The sequence was collected from a woman aged 50 to 60 with alopecia areata. Some clones in this sample may be carry-over from other donors' samples. The CDR3 here is CASSLGSGGYTEAFF. In nucleotides, the CDR3 is TGTGCCAGCAGCTTAGGATCCGGAGGATACACTGAAGCTTTCTTT.